This TCR beta chain was sequenced in a study of blood T cell repertoires in COVID-19. V dropped 1 base and J dropped 4; count of bases not matched to a gene: 7. The CDR3 runs 16 residues. The V gene's germline CDR1 is LGHDT and CDR2 YNNKEL (reference sequence). Clones were read by immunoSEQ multiplex PCR, and TCRdb kept only the in-frame ones, dropping some. Found here are about 250,000 clones, just over 85% of them singletons; the top ten hold 2.5% to 3%. This clone was observed a single time. This chain connects TRBV3-1 (or the pseudogene TRBV3-2) to TRBJ2-1, with 7 bases matching TRBD2. The material sequenced was peripheral blood. The receptor was isolated from a woman in her 30s with active or convalescent COVID-19. This CDR3 is CASSQAGGRYYNEQFF. CDR3 bases: TGTGCCAGCAGCCAAGCGGGAGGAAGGTATTACAATGAGCAGTTCTTC.